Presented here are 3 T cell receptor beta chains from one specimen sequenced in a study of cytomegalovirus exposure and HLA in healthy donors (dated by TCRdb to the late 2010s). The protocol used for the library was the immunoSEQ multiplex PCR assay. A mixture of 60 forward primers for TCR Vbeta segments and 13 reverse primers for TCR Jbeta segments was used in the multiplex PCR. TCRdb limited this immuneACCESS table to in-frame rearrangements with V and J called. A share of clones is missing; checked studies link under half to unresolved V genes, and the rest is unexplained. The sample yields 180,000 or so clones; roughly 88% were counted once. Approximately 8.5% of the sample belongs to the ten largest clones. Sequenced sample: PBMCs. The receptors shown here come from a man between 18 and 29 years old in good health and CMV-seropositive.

CDR3 DNA sequence: TGTGCCAGCAGCGAGGGGACTAGCGGCACAGATACGCAGTATTTT. It specifies CASSEGTSGTDTQYF. V and J are TRBV9 and TRBJ2-3; 10 nucleotides line up with TRBD2. The CDR3 spans 15 residues. V lost 3 bases, J lost 1 base, and 2 bases stayed unmatched. In germline, CDR1 is SGDLS, CDR2 YYNGEE.

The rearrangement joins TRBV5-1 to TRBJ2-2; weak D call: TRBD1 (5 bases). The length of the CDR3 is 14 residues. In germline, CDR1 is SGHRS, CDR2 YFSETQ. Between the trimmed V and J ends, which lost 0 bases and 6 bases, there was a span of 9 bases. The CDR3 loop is CASSLGLGAGELFF. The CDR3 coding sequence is TGCGCCAGCAGCTTGGGGCTAGGGGCCGGGGAGCTGTTTTTT. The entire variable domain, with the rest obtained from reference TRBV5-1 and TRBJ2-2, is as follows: KAGVTQTPRYLIKTRGQQVTLSCSPISGHRSVSWYQQTPGQGLQFLFEYFSETQRNKGNFPGRFSGRQFSNSRSEMNVSTLELGDSALYLCASSLGLGAGELFFGEGSRLTVL.

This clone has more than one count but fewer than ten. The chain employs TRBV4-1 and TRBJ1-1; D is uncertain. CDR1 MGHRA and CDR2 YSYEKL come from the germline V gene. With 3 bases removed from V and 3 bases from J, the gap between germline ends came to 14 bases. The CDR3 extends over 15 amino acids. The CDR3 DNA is TGCGCCAGCAGCCAGAGAAGAAAACGGGACACTGAAGCTTTCTTT. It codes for CASSQRRKRDTEAFF.